Following are 14 T cell receptor beta chains from one sample sequenced in a study of blood T cells in healthy people across ages. For the second PCR, which ran for 7 to 11 cycles, a sample-barcoded 5' primer and a J-beta primer mix were used. From the 5' RACE reads, TCRdb called clonotypes with MiXCR, one entry per CDR3 protein. Of some 1,000,000 distinct CDR3 sequences listed, around 25% are singletons. These data were also filed under a second study, of T cells of mothers and their children.

Input material: blood. These receptors all stem from a girl between 2 and 10 years old in good health.

In DNA, the CDR3 is TGTGCCAACGCGGGACTAGCGGGTTCCGGGGAGCTGTTTTTT. This gives the protein CANAGLAGSGELFF. The chain employs TRBV12-3 or TRBV12-4 and TRBJ2-2; 12 bases align to TRBD2. Unmatched junction bases numbered 6, after V lost 10 bases and J lost 6 bases. The CDR3 is 14 residues long.

There are a few counts of this clonotype. V usage is TRBV29-1 and J usage is TRBJ2-7; 7 positions match TRBD2. With 6 bases clipped from V and 7 bases from J, the junction kept 6 bases outside the gene matches. The CDR3 is 11 amino acids. Germline values: CDR1 SQVTM, CDR2 ANQGSEA. CDR3 in DNA: TGCAGCGTCGCCACCGGGGGGGAGCAGTACTTC. Translated, it gives CSVATGGEQYF.

The chain joins TRBV9 to TRBJ2-7, with TRBD2 matching over 8 bases. Germline loops: CDR1 SGDLS, CDR2 YYNGEE. The V and J ends lost 5 bases and 3 bases, in that order; junction bases with no gene match: 4. There are 13 residues in the CDR3. CDR3 DNA: TGTGCCAGCAGTAGTAGCGGGGACTACGAGCAGTACTTC. It codes for CASSSSGDYEQYF.

This chain connects TRBV24-1 to TRBJ2-1, with 9 bases matching TRBD1. The CDR3 spans 16 residues. V trimming: 1 base; J trimming: 6 bases; junction bases outside the gene matches: 6. Germline loops: CDR1 KGHDR, CDR2 SFDVKD. The CDR3 coding sequence is TGTGCCACCAGTGATTTCACCGGACAGGGGAGCAATGAGCAGTTCTTC. Translated, it gives CATSDFTGQGSNEQFF.

This clonotype turned up a few times. At one end the junction does not follow the germline gene, possibly because of a read error. The chain is built from TRBV7-7 and TRBJ2-5; D possibly corresponds to TRBD1 (6 bases). The J call is doubtful: the DNA matches TRBJ2-7 better. Looked up from germline, CDR1 is SSHAT and CDR2 is FNYEAQ (reference sequence). The CDR3 totals 15 residues. DNA of the CDR3: TGTGCTAGCAGCCAATATACAGGGTTCCCCTACGAGCAGTACTTC. Translated: CASSQYTGFPYEQYF.

This clonotype was counted only a few times. This sequence joins TRBV7-8 and TRBJ2-4; D perhaps matches TRBD1 (6 bases). This CDR3 is 13 amino acids long. The germline gives CDR1 SGHVS, CDR2 FQNEAQ. Trimming stripped 10 bases from V and 5 bases from J, with 15 bases between. The CDR3 here is CATRGWGENIQYF. CDR3 in DNA: TGTGCCACCAGGGGTTGGGGCGAAAACATTCAGTACTTC.

This clonotype has more than one count but fewer than ten. The chain combines TRBV28 with TRBJ2-7, with 10 bases matching TRBD1. CDR3 size: 18 residues. V was clipped by 5 bases and J by 5 bases; unmatched bases: 18. CDR1 MDHEN and CDR2 SYDVKM come from the germline V gene. The CDR3 DNA reads as TGTGCCAGCAGTCGGACAGGGGGACCTTCTAGGGGTCTTCACGAGCAGTACTTC. This encodes CASSRTGGPSRGLHEQYF. The whole variable domain, remainder taken from reference TRBV28 and TRBJ2-7, is DVKVTQSSRYLVKRTGEKVFLECVQDMDHENMFWYRQDPGLGLRLIYFSYDVKMKEKGDIPEGYSVSREKKERFSLILESASTNQTSMYLCASSRTGGPSRGLHEQYFGPGTRLTVT.

Only a few counts were recorded for this clonotype. V gene TRBV10-3 combines with J gene TRBJ2-5; possible D gene TRBD2, 6 bases. CDR1 and CDR2 from the germline V gene are ENHRY and SYGVKD. The V gene lost 5 bases and the J gene lost 4 bases, with 20 bases spanning the gap. The CDR3 is made up of 16 amino acids. The chain's CDR3 is CAISPLRDSAGETQYF. CDR3 sequence (DNA): TGTGCCATCAGTCCTCTACGGGACTCCGCGGGAGAGACCCAGTACTTC.

This sequence joins TRBV5-1 and TRBJ1-6; D gene uncertain. This CDR3 comprises 13 residues. V lost 4 bases, J lost 7 bases, and 9 bases lay in between. Germline V lookup: CDR1 SGHRS, CDR2 YFSETQ. CDR3 sequence (DNA): TGCGCCAGCAGCCTCAGGACGAATTCACCCCTCCACTTT. Its protein is CASSLRTNSPLHF. Using reference TRBV5-1 and TRBJ1-6 for the parts outside the CDR3, the full variable domain is KAGVTQTPRYLIKTRGQQVTLSCSPISGHRSVSWYQQTPGQGLQFLFEYFSETQRNKGNFPGRFSGRQFSNSRSEMNVSTLELGDSALYLCASSLRTNSPLHFGNGTRLTVT.

This CDR3 is CASSPGLAGEAVIHNEQFF. The CDR3 DNA reads TGCGCCAGCAGCCCGGGACTAGCGGGAGAAGCGGTAATCCACAATGAGCAGTTCTTC. The rearrangement joins TRBV5-1 to TRBJ2-1; 14 bases line up with TRBD2. This CDR3 has 19 residues. V lost 4 bases and J lost 5; bases outside the gene matches: 14. Germline CDR1 SGHRS, CDR2 YFSETQ.

The rearrangement uses TRBV13 and TRBJ2-5, with D possibly being TRBD2 (6 bases). The assigned J gene may be wrong: the sequence end matches TRBJ2-7 better. Germline CDR1 reads PRHDT; CDR2 reads FYEKMQ (reference sequence). This CDR3 is 17 amino acids long. CDR3 bases: TGTGCCAGCAGCTCGCGATATAGCGGACTTAGCTCCTACGAGCAGTACTTC. It encodes CASSSRYSGLSSYEQYF.

This clonotype was detected a few times. The chain couples TRBV5-1 to TRBJ1-3; possibly TRBD1 for D (6 bases). Trimming took off 0 bases at V and 0 bases at J, with 13 bases between the two ends. From germline, CDR1 is SGHRS and CDR2 YFSETQ. This CDR3 comprises 17 residues. CDR3 DNA sequence: TGCGCCAGCAGCTTGGAGGGGACGGGACACTCTGGAAACACCATATATTTT. Translation: CASSLEGTGHSGNTIYF.

The sample holds a few counts of this clonotype. J is TRBJ2-1 and V is TRBV4-1, with 9 bases aligning to TRBD2. Looked up from germline, CDR1 is MGHRA and CDR2 is YSYEKL. This CDR3 has 15 amino acids. J was trimmed by 6 bases and V by 3 bases; bases with no gene match: 6. This CDR3 is CASSQYSGSGNEQFF. For the CDR3, the DNA is TGCGCCAGCAGCCAGTATAGCGGGAGTGGCAATGAGCAGTTCTTC.

This clonotype showed up just a few times. This sequence joins TRBV3-1 and TRBJ1-5, with D maybe TRBD1 (6 bases). The CDR3 runs to 15 residues. Germline V lookup: CDR1 LGHDT, CDR2 YNNKEL (reference sequence). Trimming left V 6 bases short and J 4 bases short, with 16 bases between. The CDR3: CASSPTGTRNQPQHF. The CDR3 nucleotides read TGTGCCAGCAGTCCCACCGGGACAAGGAATCAGCCCCAGCATTTT.